In its sample, the clone carrying this T cell receptor beta chain was seen once. Its matching antigen is unknown. The entry originates in a study of cytomegalovirus exposure and HLA in healthy donors. Overall study results and limits: Several of the most significant clusters appeared, in a later analysis, to be linked to common viral pathogens.

Germline-derived CDR1 and CDR2 are SGHTA and FQGNSA. V shed 3 bases, J shed 3 bases, and the junction held 1 base outside the gene matches. The CDR3 spans 14 residues. Primers for the PCR totalled 60 Vbeta and 13 Jbeta. Some clones are missing from TCRdb's copy, which holds only in-frame ones; the method was immunoSEQ multiplex PCR. The sample has approximately 200,000 clones, 82% seen once; the top ten hold 0.098%. This chain joins TRBV7-2 and TRBJ2-5, with TRBD2 matching over 10 bases. The clonotype originates from a boy younger than 10 in good health and CMV-seronegative. What was sequenced was PBMCs. CDR3 coding DNA: TGTGCCAGCAGCTTCGGACTAGCGGAAGAGACCCAGTACTTC. It specifies CASSFGLAEETQYF.